This T cell receptor (beta chain) was found in a study of regulatory T cells in long-lasting Graves disease listed by TCRdb under 2021. For context, the study as a whole: Newly diagnosed Graves' disease patients had taken antithyroid drugs for less than 3 months. This study used TCR sequencing and RNA sequencing of peripheral blood to compare persistent Graves' disease patients against newly diagnosed Graves' disease patients. The study was registered as a clinical trial and conducted in China. A total of around 33 samples were covered by TCR sequencing, comprising roughly 13 persistent and about 20 newly diagnosed Graves' disease patients. Results the study describes overall, beyond this receptor: Persistent patients shared more public clonotypes among themselves (around 2,800) than newly diagnosed patients did (about 1,000). As a limitation, the authors acknowledged that the small sample size may reduce accuracy. Sequencing and analysis were restricted to the TCR beta chain. TRBV28, TRBJ1-2 and TRBJ2-5 were preferentially used in persistent disease, while TRBV20-1 and TRBJ2-1 were favored in newly diagnosed disease. Because the primary lesion, thyroid tissue, could not be accessed, the study looked at peripheral blood alone. Lower TCR Shannon entropy and fewer highly expanded clones were observed in persistent Graves' disease patients than in newly diagnosed patients, which suggested clonal expansion.

The label giving this sample's time point can be read as: newly diagnosed GD, antithyroid drugs for less than 3 months. For both TCR sequencing and RNA sequencing, RNA was extracted from PBMCs using TRIzol. Graves' disease was diagnosed according to American Thyroid Association guidelines. Recruitment of patients was carried out at an endocrinology department in Xi'an, China. Each patient gave 7 to 9.5 milliliters of peripheral blood, collected in an EDTA anticoagulant tube. Ficoll Paque Plus density gradient separation was used to isolate PBMCs, and no additional T cell sorting was done. RNA quality was checked with an Agilent 2100 Bioanalyzer and agarose gel, and concentration with a NanoDrop 2000. Preparation of the library involved multiplex PCR. Sequencer: Illumina HiSeq 4000. TCR beta libraries were built with iRepertoire HTBI primers and Arm-PCR amplification of CDR3 regions. PCR products were gel purified before sequencing. On the authors' methods: A total of roughly 67 TRBV and some 15 TRBJ segments were identified across samples and were used for gene usage analysis of CDR3 amino acid clonotypes. COPE and FqMerger were used to merge filtered high-quality paired reads into contigs. BLAST was used to align contigs to the IMGT TRBV, TRBD and TRBJ reference genes, and CDR3 was defined following IMGT. Any clonotype with a frequency above 0.1% was counted as a highly expanded clone. Repertoire diversity was measured by Shannon entropy, and V-J evenness by the Gini coefficient. A clonotype found in more than one individual was treated as public. TCRdb's own reprocessing of the public reads used fastp at Q25 and MiXCR and kept productive beta chains. Every CDR3 protein is listed once, alongside the most common genes and DNA of its rows. TCRdb, not the authors, supplied the V and J calls. Recorded for this sample are 530,000 or so distinct CDR3 sequences; 13% of them occurred a single time. Together, the top ten hold more than 8.5% of the sample.

This clonotype occurred many times. Which antigen it targets is not known. No much larger clone is present one base from it, and per-base qualities are unavailable. Spanning cysteine to phenylalanine, the CDR3 consists of 14 amino acids. CDR3 DNA is the only sequence kept; it has 42 bases, read in frame from the first base. V is shortened by 2 bases, J by 5 bases, and the region joining them spans 12 bases. Via the germline V gene, CDR1 is SGHAT and CDR2 FQNNGV. The sample also formed part of further work on T cells in Graves' hyperthyroidism and ophthalmopathy. As the second publication notes: Stable Graves' hyperthyroidism was defined as no progression to ophthalmopathy during 18 months of follow-up. Hyperthyroidism patients were aged 18 to 65 years and newly diagnosed, with disease duration of less than 2 months. Exclusion was applied to patients with uncontrolled infections, other autoimmune diseases, pregnancy or lactation. Diagnoses relied on clinical symptoms, serum thyroxine and TRAb, thyroid ultrasound and orbital computed tomography. The first round of RT-PCR for the TCR CDR3 was performed with the HTBI primer set and the Qiagen OneStep RT-PCR kit. Most expanded thyroid clonotypes (frequency above 0.001) were also detected in blood, a finding suggesting that blood repertoires may reflect thyroid immune responses. A 13 V-J signature model separated ophthalmopathy from stable hyperthyroidism, with around 91% sensitivity and 81% to 82% specificity in cross-validation and 80%/75% in testing. During validation, the model predicted progression to ophthalmopathy a median of approximately 7 months ahead of onset, with almost 71% sensitivity and less than 85% specificity. TCR V-J signatures able to tell the groups apart were searched for in a discovery cohort of more than 90 patients, of whom over 40 had Graves' ophthalmopathy and 55 to 60 had stable Graves' hyperthyroidism. Prospective prediction of ophthalmopathy was tested in an independent validation cohort of some 20 hyperthyroidism patients and roughly 16 patients who later progressed to ophthalmopathy. The approximately 95 discovery patients were divided at random into training and test sets in a 7:3 ratio. Thyroid tissue and blood T-cell repertoires from several Graves' hyperthyroidism patients were also compared in the study. Once sampling was done, hyperthyroidism patients were given methimazole at a starting dose of 30 mg daily, whereas ophthalmopathy patients were given high-dose intravenous methylprednisolone. A second multiplex PCR round built the libraries, followed by size selection and purification. The libraries were sequenced on an Illumina HiSeq2000 using paired-end 100 bp reads. SOAPnuke was used to process the raw data, throwing out any read that contained adapters or uncalled bases, had a mean Phred below 15, or lacked an exact constant-primer or identifier match. COPE v1.2.5 was used to merge high-quality paired reads, and clonotypes were defined as unique nucleotide sequences. MiTCR v1.1 was used to align the clonotypes against IMGT TRBV, TRBD and TRBJ reference segments. Analysis was restricted to V-J combinations with a frequency above 0.0001, which covered roughly 99% of repertoires. The TCS score was defined as F50 (clonal expansion) divided by E x V (chaos), with BLOSUM62-based TCRdist calculated between CDR3 peptides within each V-J. Welch's t-statistics and random forest reduced roughly 500 V-J features to 13, which were used in a naive Bayes classifier (R e1071). No statistical method was used to fix the sample size in advance, and group allocation was not hidden from the investigators. The paper reports TCR Vbeta CDR3 sequencing of fewer than 150 peripheral blood samples: over 40 ophthalmopathy, under 85 hyperthyroidism and about 17 progressor patients.

The V and J segments used are TRBV11-2 and TRBJ1-2; the D gene identity is not certain. Source: peripheral blood mononuclear cells (PBMCs), taken at new diagnosis, from a patient treated with antithyroid drugs. The source of this sequence is a man under 40 with Graves disease. Donor details come from another sample of the same person, matched by shared clones. CDR3 reads: CASSLFVRGYGYTF. The DNA sequence reads TGTGCCAGCAGCTTATTTGTCAGAGGTTATGGCTACACCTTC. The CDR3 plus the reference TRBV11-2 and TRBJ1-2 genes for the other parts give the full variable domain: EAGVAQSPRYKIIEKRQSVAFWCNPISGHATLYWYQQILGQGPKLLIQFQNNGVVDDSQLPKDRFSAERLKGVDSTLKIQPAKLEDSAVYLCASSLFVRGYGYTFGSGTRLTVV.